This TCR beta chain was captured by sequencing in a study of T cells in Graves' hyperthyroidism and ophthalmopathy. The patients, who ranged from 18 to 65 in age, presented with newly diagnosed hyperthyroidism lasting under 2 months. Amplification targeted TCR beta CDR3 regions from RNA transcripts. The study used the HTBI primer set for a first-round RT-PCR of the TCR CDR3. MiXCR was run by TCRdb on the multiplex PCR reads, yielding one entry per CDR3 protein. The sample consists of around 340,000 distinct CDR3 sequences, 15% to 20% of them appearing once. The CDR3 length is 17 residues. Trimming cost V 4 bases and J 0 bases, with 16 bases left between them.

This sequence joins TRBV12-3 or TRBV12-4 and TRBJ2-4, with D possibly TRBD2 on 6 matching bases. The sequence was collected from a woman between 50 and 59 years old with Graves' hyperthyroidism. The sample was blood. CDR3 sequence (DNA): TGTGCCAGCAGTTCACAAACGGCGGGGAGAGCCAAAAACATTCAGTACTTC. Translation gives CASSSQTAGRAKNIQYF.